This T cell receptor beta chain was obtained from a study of T cell changes during pregnancy in multiple sclerosis. Sequencing was performed with immunoSEQ multiplex PCR; in TCRdb, only in-frame clones are kept and a portion is missing. In the table there are around 100,000 clones, roughly nine tenths of which are singletons. The CDR3 consists of 14 residues. Deletions cut 4 bases from V and 4 bases from J, with 11 bases between. Germline-derived CDR1 and CDR2 are SGHTA and FQGNSA. Sequencing used peripheral blood, obtained after pregnancy. This TCR was sampled from a female donor with multiple sclerosis, enrolled in a pregnancy study. The chain is built from TRBV7-2 and TRBJ1-5, with D perhaps matching TRBD1 (5 bases). CDR3 sequence reads: CASSSSGINQPQHF. The CDR3 DNA follows: TGTGCCAGCAGCTCATCAGGGATTAATCAGCCCCAGCATTTT.